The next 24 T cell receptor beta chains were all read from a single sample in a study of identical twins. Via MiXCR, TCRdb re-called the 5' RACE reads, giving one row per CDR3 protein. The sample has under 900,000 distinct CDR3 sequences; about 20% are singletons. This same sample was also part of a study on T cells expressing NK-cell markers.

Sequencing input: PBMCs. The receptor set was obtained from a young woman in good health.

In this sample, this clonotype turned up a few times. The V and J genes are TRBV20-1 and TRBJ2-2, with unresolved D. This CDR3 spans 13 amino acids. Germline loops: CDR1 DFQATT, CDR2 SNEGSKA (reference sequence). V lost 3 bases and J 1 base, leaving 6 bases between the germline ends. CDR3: CSASRENTGELFF. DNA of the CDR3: TGCAGTGCTAGCCGTGAGAACACCGGGGAGCTGTTTTTT.

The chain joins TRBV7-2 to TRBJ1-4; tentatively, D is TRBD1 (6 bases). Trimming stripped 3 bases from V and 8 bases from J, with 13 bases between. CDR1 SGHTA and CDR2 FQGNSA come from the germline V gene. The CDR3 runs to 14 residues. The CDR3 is CASSFDPGHEKLFF. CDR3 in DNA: TGTGCCAGCAGCTTCGACCCGGGACACGAAAAACTGTTTTTT.

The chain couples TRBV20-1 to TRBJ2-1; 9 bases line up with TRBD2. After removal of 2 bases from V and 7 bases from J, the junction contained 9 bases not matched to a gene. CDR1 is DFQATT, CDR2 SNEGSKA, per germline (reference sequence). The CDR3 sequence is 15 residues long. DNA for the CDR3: TGCAGTGCTAGAAGGGCGGGAGGGGTCAGGAATGAGCAGTTCTTC. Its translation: CSARRAGGVRNEQFF.

The CDR3 loop is CASSLSGRGNTEAFF. CDR3 sequence (DNA): TGTGCCAGCAGTCTTTCGGGACGAGGAAACACTGAAGCTTTCTTT. The gene calls are TRBV6-1 and TRBJ1-1; tentative D call: TRBD1 (5 bases). Germline V gives CDR1 MNHNS, CDR2 SASEGT. This CDR3 contains 15 residues. Trimming removed 5 bases from V and 2 bases from J, with 15 bases in between.

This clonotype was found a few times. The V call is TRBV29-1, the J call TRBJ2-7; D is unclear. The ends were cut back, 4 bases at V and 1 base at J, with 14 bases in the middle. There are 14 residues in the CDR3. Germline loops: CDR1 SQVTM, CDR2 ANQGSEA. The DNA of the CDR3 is TGCAGCGTTGTTCCGGGCTATCGGTCCTACGAGCAGTACTTC. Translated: CSVVPGYRSYEQYF.

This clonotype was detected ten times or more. CDR3 amino acids: CASRFGQGGRPNYGYTF. The CDR3 bases are TGTGCCAGCAGATTTGGACAGGGAGGGCGACCTAACTATGGCTACACCTTC. The rearrangement joins TRBV6-1 to TRBJ1-2; the match to TRBD1 covers 8 bases. The CDR3 length is 17 residues. V was clipped by 6 bases and J by 0 bases; unmatched bases: 12. Germline values: CDR1 MNHNS, CDR2 SASEGT.

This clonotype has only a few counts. CDR3 residues: CASSYDRWGNYGYTF. As DNA, the CDR3 is TGTGCCAGCAGTTACGACCGGTGGGGGAACTATGGCTACACCTTC. V usage is TRBV6-5 and J usage is TRBJ1-2, with a possible D match to TRBD1 (5 bases). Germline V gene sequence: CDR1 MNHEY, CDR2 SVGAGI. The CDR3 sequence is 15 residues long. Trimming left V 2 bases short and J 2 bases short, with 12 bases between.

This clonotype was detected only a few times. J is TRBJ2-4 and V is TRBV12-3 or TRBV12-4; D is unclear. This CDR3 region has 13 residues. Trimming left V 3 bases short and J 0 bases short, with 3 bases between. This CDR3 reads CASSLIAKNIQYF. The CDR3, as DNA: TGTGCCAGCAGTTTGATAGCCAAAAACATTCAGTACTTC.

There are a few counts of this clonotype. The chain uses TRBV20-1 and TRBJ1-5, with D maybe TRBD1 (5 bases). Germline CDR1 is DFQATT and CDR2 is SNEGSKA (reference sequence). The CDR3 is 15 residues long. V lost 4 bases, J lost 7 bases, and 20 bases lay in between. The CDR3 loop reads CSAKVTDGPGQPQHF. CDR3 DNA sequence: TGCAGTGCTAAAGTGACAGACGGTCCTGGGCAGCCCCAGCATTTT.

The CDR3 nucleotides read TGCGCCAGCAGCCGAAGTACAGGGGCGGGCTCTGAAGCTTTCTTT. It specifies CASSRSTGAGSEAFF. This chain uses TRBV5-1 with TRBJ1-1; 7 bases match TRBD1. The J segment lost 6 bases and the V segment lost 4 bases, leaving 12 bases of the junction unmatched. Germline lookup yields CDR1 SGHRS and CDR2 YFSETQ. The length of the CDR3 is 15 residues.

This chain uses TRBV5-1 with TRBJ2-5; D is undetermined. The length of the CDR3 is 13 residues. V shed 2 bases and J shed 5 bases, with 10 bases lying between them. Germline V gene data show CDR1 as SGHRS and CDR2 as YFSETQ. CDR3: CASSLLLRETQYF. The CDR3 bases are TGCGCCAGCAGCTTACTCCTACGGGAGACCCAGTACTTC.

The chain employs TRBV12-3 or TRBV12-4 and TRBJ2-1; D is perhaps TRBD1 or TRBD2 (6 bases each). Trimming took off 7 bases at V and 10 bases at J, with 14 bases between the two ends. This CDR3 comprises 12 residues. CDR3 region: CASNTGGTEQFF. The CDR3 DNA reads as TGTGCCAGCAACACAGGAGGGACAGAGCAGTTCTTC.

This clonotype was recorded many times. The CDR3 nucleotides are TGCGCCAGCAGCTTGGCCGGGGTAGCGGAAACCTACGAGCAGTACTTC. It translates to CASSLAGVAETYEQYF. This chain uses TRBV5-1 with TRBJ2-7, with D possibly TRBD2 on 6 matching bases. The CDR3 extends over 16 amino acids. CDR1 and CDR2 (germline): SGHRS, YFSETQ. Trimming left V 0 bases short and J 2 bases short, with 15 bases between.

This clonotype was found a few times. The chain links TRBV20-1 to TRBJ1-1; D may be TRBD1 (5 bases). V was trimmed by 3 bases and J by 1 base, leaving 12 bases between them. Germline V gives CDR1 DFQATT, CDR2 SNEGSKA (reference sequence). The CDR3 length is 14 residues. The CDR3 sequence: CSASGGAANTEAFF. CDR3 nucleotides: TGCAGTGCTAGCGGAGGGGCAGCGAACACTGAAGCTTTCTTT.

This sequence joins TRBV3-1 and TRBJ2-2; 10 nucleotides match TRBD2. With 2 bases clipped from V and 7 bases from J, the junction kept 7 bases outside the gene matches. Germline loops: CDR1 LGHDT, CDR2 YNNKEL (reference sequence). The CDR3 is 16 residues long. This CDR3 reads CASSQTSGILGGELFF. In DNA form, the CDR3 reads TGTGCCAGCAGCCAAACTAGCGGGATACTCGGCGGGGAGCTGTTTTTT.

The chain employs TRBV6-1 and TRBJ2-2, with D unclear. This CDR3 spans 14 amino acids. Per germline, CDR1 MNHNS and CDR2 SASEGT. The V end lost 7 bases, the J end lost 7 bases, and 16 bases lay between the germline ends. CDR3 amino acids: CASTPRPQHGELFF. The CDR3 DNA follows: TGTGCCAGCACCCCCCGGCCCCAACACGGGGAGCTGTTTTTT.

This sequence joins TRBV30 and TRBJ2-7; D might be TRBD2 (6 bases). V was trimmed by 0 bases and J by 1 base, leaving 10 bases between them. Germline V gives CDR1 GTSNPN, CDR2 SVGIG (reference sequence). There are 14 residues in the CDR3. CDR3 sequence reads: CAWSVFSGSYEQYF. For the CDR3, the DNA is TGTGCCTGGAGTGTTTTTAGCGGATCCTACGAGCAGTACTTC.

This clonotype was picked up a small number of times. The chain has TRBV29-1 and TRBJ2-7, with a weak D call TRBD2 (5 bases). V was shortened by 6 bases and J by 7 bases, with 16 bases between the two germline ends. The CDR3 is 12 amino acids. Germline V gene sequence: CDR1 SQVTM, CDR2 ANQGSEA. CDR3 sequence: CSVPGGRREQYF. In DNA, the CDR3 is TGCAGCGTCCCCGGCGGAAGGAGGGAGCAGTACTTC.

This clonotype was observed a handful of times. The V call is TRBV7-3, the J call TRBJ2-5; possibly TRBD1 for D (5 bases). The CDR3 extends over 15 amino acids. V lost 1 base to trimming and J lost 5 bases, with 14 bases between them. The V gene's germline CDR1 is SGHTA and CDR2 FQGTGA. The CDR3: CASSLSLDSVETQYF. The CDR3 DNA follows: TGTGCCAGCAGCTTAAGTTTAGACAGCGTGGAGACCCAGTACTTC.

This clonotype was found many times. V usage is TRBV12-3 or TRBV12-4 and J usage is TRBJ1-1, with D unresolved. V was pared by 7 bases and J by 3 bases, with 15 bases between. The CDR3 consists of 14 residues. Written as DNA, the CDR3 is TGTGCCAGCACTTTCGGGAACTGGGACACTGAAGCTTTCTTT. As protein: CASTFGNWDTEAFF.

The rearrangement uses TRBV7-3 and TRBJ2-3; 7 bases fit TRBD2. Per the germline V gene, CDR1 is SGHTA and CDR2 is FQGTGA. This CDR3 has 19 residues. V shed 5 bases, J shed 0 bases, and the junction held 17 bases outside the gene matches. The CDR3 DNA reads TGTGCCAGCAGCCGGGCCCCGATACTAGCGTCTCGAAGCACAGATACGCAGTATTTT. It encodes CASSRAPILASRSTDTQYF.

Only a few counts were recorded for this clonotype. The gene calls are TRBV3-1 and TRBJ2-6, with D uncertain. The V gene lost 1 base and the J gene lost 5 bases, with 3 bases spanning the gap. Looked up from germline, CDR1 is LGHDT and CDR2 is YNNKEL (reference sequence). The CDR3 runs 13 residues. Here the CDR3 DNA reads TGTGCCAGCAGCCAAGGGCGGGCCAACGTCCTGACTTTC. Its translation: CASSQGRANVLTF.

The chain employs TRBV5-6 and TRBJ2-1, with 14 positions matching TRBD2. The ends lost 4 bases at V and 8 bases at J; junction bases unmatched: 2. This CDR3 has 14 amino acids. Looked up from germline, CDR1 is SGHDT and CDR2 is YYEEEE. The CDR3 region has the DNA TGTGCCAGCAGCCGACTAGCGGGAGGGGATGAGCAGTTCTTC. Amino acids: CASSRLAGGDEQFF.

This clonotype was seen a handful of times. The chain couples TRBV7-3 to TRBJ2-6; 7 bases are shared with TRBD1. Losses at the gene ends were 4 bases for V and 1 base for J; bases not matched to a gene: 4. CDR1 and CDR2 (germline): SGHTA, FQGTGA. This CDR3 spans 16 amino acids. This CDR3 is CASSWNRGSGANVLTF. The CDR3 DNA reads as TGTGCCAGCAGCTGGAACAGGGGTTCTGGGGCCAACGTCCTGACTTTC.